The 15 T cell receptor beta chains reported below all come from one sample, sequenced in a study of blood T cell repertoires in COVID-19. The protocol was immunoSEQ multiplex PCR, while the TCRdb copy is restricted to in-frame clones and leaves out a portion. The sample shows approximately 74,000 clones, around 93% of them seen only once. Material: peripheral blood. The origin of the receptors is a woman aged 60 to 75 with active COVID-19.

The CDR3 reads CASSSIQGSGELFF. For the CDR3, the DNA is TGCGCCAGCAGCTCGATACAGGGGTCCGGGGAGCTGTTTTTT. This rearrangement joins TRBV5-1 to TRBJ2-2; TRBD1 aligns across 7 bases. Germline V lookup: CDR1 SGHRS, CDR2 YFSETQ. This CDR3 contains 14 residues. V gave up 3 bases and J gave up 6 bases; unmatched junction bases: 5. The complete variable domain, with remaining parts taken from reference TRBV5-1 and TRBJ2-2, reads KAGVTQTPRYLIKTRGQQVTLSCSPISGHRSVSWYQQTPGQGLQFLFEYFSETQRNKGNFPGRFSGRQFSNSRSEMNVSTLELGDSALYLCASSSIQGSGELFFGEGSRLTVL.

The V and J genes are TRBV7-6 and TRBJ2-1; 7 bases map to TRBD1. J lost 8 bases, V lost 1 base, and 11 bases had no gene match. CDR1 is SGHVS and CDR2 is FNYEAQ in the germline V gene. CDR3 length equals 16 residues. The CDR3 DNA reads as TGTGCCAGCAGCTTAGTTAGACAGGGTAGAACGGATGAGCAGTTCTTC. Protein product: CASSLVRQGRTDEQFF.

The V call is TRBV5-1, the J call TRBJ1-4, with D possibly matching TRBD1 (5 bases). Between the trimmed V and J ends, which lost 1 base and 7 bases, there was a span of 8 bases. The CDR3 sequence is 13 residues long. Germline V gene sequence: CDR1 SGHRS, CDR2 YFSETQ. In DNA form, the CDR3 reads TGCGCCAGCAGCTTGCTTCAGGGTGAAAAACTGTTTTTT. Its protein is CASSLLQGEKLFF.

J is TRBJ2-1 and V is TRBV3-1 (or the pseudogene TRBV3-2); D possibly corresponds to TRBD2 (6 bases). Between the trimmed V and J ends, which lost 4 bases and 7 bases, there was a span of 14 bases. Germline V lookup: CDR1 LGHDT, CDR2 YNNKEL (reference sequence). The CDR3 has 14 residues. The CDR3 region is CASSLSGTANEQFF. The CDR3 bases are TGTGCCAGCAGCCTCTCCGGGACTGCAAATGAGCAGTTCTTC.

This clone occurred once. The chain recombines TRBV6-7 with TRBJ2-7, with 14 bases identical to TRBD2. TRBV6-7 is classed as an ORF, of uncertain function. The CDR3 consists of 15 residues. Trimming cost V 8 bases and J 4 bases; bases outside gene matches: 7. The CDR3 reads CASGLAGGTTYEQYF. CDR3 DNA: TGTGCCAGCGGACTAGCGGGAGGCACTACGTACGAGCAGTACTTC.

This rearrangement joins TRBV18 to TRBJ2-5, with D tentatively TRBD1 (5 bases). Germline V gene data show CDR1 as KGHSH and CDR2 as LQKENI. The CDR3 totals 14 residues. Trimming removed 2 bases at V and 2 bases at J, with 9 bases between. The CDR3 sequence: CASSPIPGQETQYF. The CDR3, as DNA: TGTGCCAGCTCACCAATCCCAGGGCAAGAGACCCAGTACTTC. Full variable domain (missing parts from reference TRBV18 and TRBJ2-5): NAGVMQNPRHLVRRRGQEARLRCSPMKGHSHVYWYRQLPEEGLKFMVYLQKENIIDESGMPKERFSAEFPKEGPSILRIQQVVRGDSAAYFCASSPIPGQETQYFGPGTRLLVL.

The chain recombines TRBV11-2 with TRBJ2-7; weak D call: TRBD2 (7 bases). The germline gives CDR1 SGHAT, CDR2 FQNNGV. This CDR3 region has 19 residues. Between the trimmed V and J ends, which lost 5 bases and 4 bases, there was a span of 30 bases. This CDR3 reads CASSRQGGGGRSGWYEQYF. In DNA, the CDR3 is TGTGCCAGCAGCCGACAAGGGGGGGGCGGGAGAAGTGGGTGGTACGAGCAGTACTTC.

The CDR3 nucleotides are TGTGCCAGCAGCGTAGCCCCACGAGGTGAAAAACTGTTTTTT. It translates to CASSVAPRGEKLFF. The chain has TRBV9 and TRBJ1-4; D uncertain. Germline V CDR1 and CDR2: SGDLS, YYNGEE. The CDR3 runs 14 residues. The ends were cut back, 0 bases at V and 7 bases at J, with 10 bases in the middle.

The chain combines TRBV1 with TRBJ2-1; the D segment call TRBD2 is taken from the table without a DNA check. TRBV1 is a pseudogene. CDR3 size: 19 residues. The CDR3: CTSSQDGMWTSGNYNEQFF. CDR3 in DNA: TGCACCAGCAGCCAAGATGGGATGTGGACTAGCGGAAACTACAATGAGCAGTTCTTC.

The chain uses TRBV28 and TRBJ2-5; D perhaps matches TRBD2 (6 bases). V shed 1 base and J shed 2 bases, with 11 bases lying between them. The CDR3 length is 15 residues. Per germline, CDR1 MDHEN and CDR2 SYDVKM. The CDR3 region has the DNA TGTGCCAGCAGTTTATACGGAAGCGGGCAAGAGACCCAGTACTTC. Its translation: CASSLYGSGQETQYF.

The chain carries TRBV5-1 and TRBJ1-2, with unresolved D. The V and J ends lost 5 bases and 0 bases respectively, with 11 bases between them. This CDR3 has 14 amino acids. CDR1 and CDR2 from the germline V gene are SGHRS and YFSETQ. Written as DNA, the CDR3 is TGCGCCAGCAGGGCCTCAACGACTAACTATGGCTACACCTTC. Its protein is CASRASTTNYGYTF. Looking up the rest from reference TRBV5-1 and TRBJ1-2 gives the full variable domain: KAGVTQTPRYLIKTRGQQVTLSCSPISGHRSVSWYQQTPGQGLQFLFEYFSETQRNKGNFPGRFSGRQFSNSRSEMNVSTLELGDSALYLCASRASTTNYGYTFGSGTRLTVV.

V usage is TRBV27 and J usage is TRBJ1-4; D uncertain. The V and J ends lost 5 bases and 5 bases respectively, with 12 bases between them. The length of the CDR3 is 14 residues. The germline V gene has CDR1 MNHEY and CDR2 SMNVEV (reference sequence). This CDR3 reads CASSTAGGNEKLFF. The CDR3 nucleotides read TGTGCCAGCAGTACCGCGGGAGGGAATGAAAAACTGTTTTTT. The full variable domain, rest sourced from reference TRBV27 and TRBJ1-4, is EAQVTQNPRYLITVTGKKLTVTCSQNMNHEYMSWYRQDPGLGLRQIYYSMNVEVTDKGDVPEGYKVSRKEKRNFPLILESPSPNQTSLYFCASSTAGGNEKLFFGSGTQLSVL.

CDR3: CASRLLEGYEQYF. The CDR3 DNA follows: TGTGCCAGCAGGCTGCTGGAGGGCTACGAGCAGTACTTC. V gene TRBV12-3 or TRBV12-4 combines with J gene TRBJ2-7, with TRBD2 as a possible D gene (6 bases). There are 13 residues in the CDR3. With 6 bases removed from V and 3 bases from J, the gap between germline ends came to 12 bases.

The CDR3 sequence is CSATVGVGYTF. CDR3 coding DNA: TGCAGTGCTACAGTAGGGGTTGGCTACACCTTC. V and J are TRBV20-1 and TRBJ1-2; perhaps TRBD1 as D (5 bases). The germline gives CDR1 DFQATT, CDR2 SNEGSKA (reference sequence). This CDR3 comprises 11 residues. Trimming pared 4 bases from V and 7 bases from J, leaving 10 bases between.

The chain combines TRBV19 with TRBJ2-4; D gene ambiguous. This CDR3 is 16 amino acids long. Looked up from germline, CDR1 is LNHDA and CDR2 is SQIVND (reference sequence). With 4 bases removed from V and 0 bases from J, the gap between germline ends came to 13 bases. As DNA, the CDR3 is TGTGCCAGTAGTACAGGTTCCCTTATAGCCAAAAACATTCAGTACTTC. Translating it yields CASSTGSLIAKNIQYF.